Listed below are T cell receptor beta chains from one sample, sequenced in a study of OX40 agonist ivuxolimab in advanced cancers. Produced via immunoSEQ multiplex PCR; TCRdb's table is partial and in-frame only. The table includes 40,000 or so clones, about 82% detected once. The sequenced sample was CD4+ or CD8+ T cells sorted from blood, obtained in a trial of the OX40 agonist ivuxolimab. Receptors originate from an adult with an advanced solid tumor such as melanoma, head and neck, liver or kidney cancer. CDR3s leave out the opening cysteine and the closing phenylalanine or tryptophan.

>TRBV6-1
ASSENSYEQY
>TRBV2
ASSRSSGRNEQF
>TRBV7-9
ASSLATSTDTQY
>TRBV19
ASRRQENTGELF
>TRBV7-9
ASSLIPGPANEQF
>TRBV7-3
ASSPGGAAYNEQF
>TRBV6-5
ASTAGATNEKLF
>TRBV9
ASSPGASSSYEQY
>TRBV28
ASSLSFGGSSYNEQF
>TRBV4-1
ASIPEWQNTGELF
>TRBV19
ASGNNEQF
>TRBV9
ASSVVPVQGGYT
>TRBV7-9
ASSFSGGDVETQY
>TRBV15
ATSGPGQGETQY
>TRBV7-3
ASSLSAGPNIQY
>TRBV11-2
ASSLQDGASKLF
>TRBV5-1
ASSLTTDTQY
>TRBV5-5
ASSTERGYGYT
>TRBV29-1
SVRGHDSNTGELF
>TRBV6-1
ASSRTGDGYT
>TRBV5-1
ASTQSGGGWRETQY
>TRBV2
ASSPDQGYEQY
>TRBV19
ASSTRKDTQY
>TRBV7-6
ASSPRGGSSEQY
>TRBV27
ASTPGGRLAGEIQTQY
>TRBV6-5
ASNKAGGNTEAF
>TRBV6-6
ASIGADTDTQY
>TRBV5-1
ASSLNAGSFSGANVLT
>TRBV4-1
ASSQVEGTPQPQH
>TRBV4-1
ASSQSGTGVADTQY
>TRBV18
ASSPTGIADYNEQF
>TRBV30
AWGWQRNTEAF
>TRBV15
ATSRDPDRADQPQH
>TRBV23-1
ASSQSRPGKNSPLH
>TRBV6-5
ASSNRDQGEKLF
>TRBV5-1
ASSIGLAYEQY
>TRBV5-6
ASSLKGERRKETQY
>TRBV5-5
ASSLTSGSSYNEQF
>TRBV9
ASSVARTVRERERGLDGYT
>TRBV28
ASSSGTGNSRTGANVLT
>TRBV9
ASSVELAGPFYEQY
>TRBV28
ASSLWAGYETQY
>TRBV11-2
ASSLEGTLKLF